The 18 T cell receptor beta chains below were found in one sample sequenced in a study of T cells in Graves' hyperthyroidism and ophthalmopathy. Using RNA transcripts as the source, TCR beta CDR3 regions were amplified. Primed by the HTBI set, a first-round RT-PCR was run on the TCR CDR3. Each CDR3 protein is one row after TCRdb ran MiXCR on the multiplex PCR reads. The repertoire has about 400,000 distinct CDR3 sequences, over 11% of them found once; the top ten carry 25% to 30%. Source material: blood. The receptors derive from a man aged 50 to 59 with Graves' ophthalmopathy.

J is TRBJ1-1 and V is TRBV12-3 or TRBV12-4, with 7 bases that match TRBD1. V shed 7 bases, J shed 11 bases, and the junction held 4 bases outside the gene matches. The CDR3 totals 10 residues. CDR3 DNA: TGTGCCAGCATACAGGGGATGGCTTTCTTT. Protein: CASIQGMAFF.

Ten or more counts support this clonotype. This rearrangement joins TRBV27 to TRBJ2-3, with D possibly matching TRBD1 (6 bases). The CDR3 length is 16 residues. V dropped 1 base and J dropped 4 bases, with 15 bases sitting between them. Germline-derived CDR1 and CDR2 are MNHEY and SMNVEV (reference sequence). In nucleotides, the CDR3 is TGTGCCAGCAGTTTATTGGGGGCTAGTCGTGCAGATACGCAGTATTTT. It specifies CASSLLGASRADTQYF.

This clonotype was seen ten or more times. The chain combines TRBV7-2 with TRBJ2-1; no firm D call. The CDR3 contains 10 residues. The germline V gene has CDR1 SGHTA and CDR2 FQGNSA. Between the trimmed V and J ends, which lost 4 bases and 13 bases, there was a span of 8 bases. The CDR3 sequence: CASSSVGQFF. The CDR3 DNA follows: TGTGCCAGCAGCTCAGTTGGCCAGTTCTTC.

J is TRBJ2-5 and V is TRBV29-1; possible D gene TRBD1, 5 bases. V lost 5 bases to trimming and J lost 0 bases, with 10 bases between them. This CDR3 is built from 13 residues. The germline gives CDR1 SQVTM, CDR2 ANQGSEA. CDR3 sequence reads: CSVKGQYQETQYF. CDR3 coding DNA: TGCAGCGTTAAGGGGCAATACCAAGAGACCCAGTACTTC.

This clonotype was seen at least ten times. J is TRBJ2-7 and V is TRBV6-1; no definite D call. The germline CDR1 and CDR2 sequences are MNHNS and SASEGT. This CDR3 region has 16 residues. V was clipped by 3 bases and J by 0 bases, with 15 bases between them. DNA of the CDR3: TGTGCCAGCAGTGATGAGGCAGAGACGAGCTCCTACGAGCAGTACTTC. This translates into CASSDEAETSSYEQYF.

The chain carries TRBV5-8 and TRBJ1-2; 9 nucleotides align to TRBD1. The ends lost 4 bases at V and 8 bases at J; junction bases unmatched: 12. The CDR3 has 15 residues. Germline V gives CDR1 SGHTS, CDR2 YDEGEE. In DNA, the CDR3 is TGTGCCAGCAGCAGTCTCGTGACAGGGGGGAAGGGCTACACCTTC. Its protein product is CASSSLVTGGKGYTF. The full variable domain, its missing parts supplied by reference TRBV5-8 and TRBJ1-2, is EAGVTQSPTHLIKTRGQQATLRCSPISGHTSVYWYQQALGLGLQFLLWYDEGEERNRGNFPPRFSGRQFPNYSSELNVNALELEDSALYLCASSSLVTGGKGYTFGSGTRLTVV.

Many counts were recorded for this clonotype. The chain links TRBV5-6 to TRBJ2-7; 9 bases agree with TRBD1. The CDR3 runs to 17 residues. J was trimmed by 2 bases and V by 6 bases; bases with no gene match: 15. The V gene's germline CDR1 is SGHDT and CDR2 YYEEEE. Here the CDR3 reads CASTPGQGDAGAYEQYF. CDR3 nucleotide sequence: TGTGCCAGCACCCCGGGACAGGGAGACGCCGGAGCCTACGAGCAGTACTTC. The full variable domain, completed using reference TRBV5-6 and TRBJ2-7, is DAGVTQSPTHLIKTRGQQVTLRCSPKSGHDTVSWYQQALGQGPQFIFQYYEEEERQRGNFPDRFSGHQFPNYSSELNVNALLLGDSALYLCASTPGQGDAGAYEQYFGPGTRLTVT.

V is TRBV10-3 and J is TRBJ2-1; TRBD1 matches 7 bases. The CDR3 sequence is 13 residues long. V shed 4 bases, J shed 4 bases, and the junction held 1 base outside the gene matches. CDR1 is ENHRY and CDR2 is SYGVKD in the germline V gene. CDR3 in amino acids: CAISGDSYNEQFF. The CDR3 DNA reads TGTGCCATCAGTGGGGACAGTTACAATGAGCAGTTCTTC.

The rearrangement links TRBV29-1 to TRBJ2-2; tentatively, D is TRBD1 or TRBD2 (5 bases each). This CDR3 spans 15 amino acids. V shed 0 bases and J shed 4 bases, with 12 bases lying between them. Germline V gene sequence: CDR1 SQVTM, CDR2 ANQGSEA. For the CDR3, the DNA is TGCAGCGTTGAAGAGCTGGGGGTGGGCACCGGGGAGCTGTTTTTT. Protein product: CSVEELGVGTGELFF.

This clonotype was observed many times. The chain couples TRBV11-3 to TRBJ2-3; D gene uncertain. Germline V gene lookup returns CDR1 SGHNT and CDR2 YENEEA. The CDR3 extends over 16 amino acids. Trimming took off 3 bases at V and 0 bases at J, with 13 bases between the two ends. Written as DNA, the CDR3 is TGTGCCAGCAGCTTCGAAATTGGCGTAAGCACAGATACGCAGTATTTT. Encoded protein: CASSFEIGVSTDTQYF.

This clonotype was seen a few times. The chain recombines TRBV28 with TRBJ2-7; 8 nucleotides match TRBD2. With 3 bases clipped from V and 2 bases from J, the junction kept 3 bases outside the gene matches. The CDR3 consists of 14 residues. Germline V lookup: CDR1 MDHEN, CDR2 SYDVKM. The CDR3 region is CASSFPGGAYEQYF. The CDR3 coding sequence is TGTGCCAGCAGTTTCCCGGGAGGGGCCTACGAGCAGTACTTC.

A remark on this clonotype: Compared with germline, one end of the junction differs, possibly owing to a read error. The CDR3 spells CASSKLNANSEAFF. DNA for the CDR3: TGTGCCAGTAGTAAACTAAACGCCAACAGTGAAGCTTTCTTT. The chain recombines TRBV19 with TRBJ1-1; D ambiguous. The germline CDR1 and CDR2 sequences are LNHDA and SQIVND (reference sequence). This CDR3 contains 14 residues.

This clonotype was counted ten times or more. The chain links TRBV30 to TRBJ2-2, with D tentatively TRBD1 (6 bases). Per the germline V gene, CDR1 is GTSNPN and CDR2 is SVGIG (reference sequence). This CDR3 is built from 16 residues. V was shortened by 4 bases and J by 4 bases, with 19 bases between the two germline ends. As DNA, the CDR3 is TGTGCCTGGACCCACAGGGTAGGGGTAGGCACCGGGGAGCTGTTTTTT. It translates to CAWTHRVGVGTGELFF.

The chain joins TRBV3-1 to TRBJ2-7; D possibly matches TRBD1 or TRBD2 (5 bases each). The CDR3 consists of 14 residues. V was pared by 2 bases and J by 3 bases, with 11 bases between. CDR1 and CDR2 (germline): LGHDT, YNNKEL (reference sequence). CDR3 nucleotides: TGTGCCAGCAGCCAAACCGGGACCATCTACGAGCAGTACTTC. The encoded protein is CASSQTGTIYEQYF.

Of note for this clonotype: Mismatch with germline at one junction end may stem from a read error. The V and J genes are TRBV3-1 and TRBJ2-1; TRBD2 agrees at 16 bases. From germline, CDR1 is LGHDT and CDR2 YNNKEL (reference sequence). This CDR3 comprises 18 residues. CDR3: CASSPGLAGGRGYNEPFF. DNA of the CDR3: TGTGCCAGCAGCCCGGGACTAGCGGGAGGGCGGGGGTACAATGAGCCGTTCTTC.

This rearrangement joins TRBV5-1 to TRBJ2-7, with TRBD2 identical over 10 bases. The trim removed 0 bases at V and 3 bases at J, leaving 15 bases unmatched. Germline CDR1 and CDR2: SGHRS and YFSETQ. There are 19 residues in the CDR3. CDR3 in amino acids: CASSLAWASGSVEVYEQYF. CDR3 coding DNA: TGCGCCAGCAGCTTGGCCTGGGCTAGCGGGAGTGTAGAAGTCTACGAGCAGTACTTC.

This clonotype was observed a handful of times. The gene calls are TRBV5-6 and TRBJ1-5; no clear D gene. The germline V gene encodes CDR1 SGHDT and CDR2 YYEEEE. CDR3 length: 14 residues. V was trimmed by 2 bases and J by 2 bases, leaving 8 bases between them. In DNA form, the CDR3 reads TGTGCCAGCAGCTTTAAGGCAGGCAATCAGCCCCAGCATTTT. Amino acid sequence: CASSFKAGNQPQHF.

The chain is built from TRBV2 and TRBJ2-1, with D possibly being TRBD2 (7 bases). The CDR3 has 15 amino acids. V lost 7 bases, J lost 6 bases, and 19 bases lay in between. Germline-derived CDR1 and CDR2 are SNHLY and FYNNEI. The CDR3 protein is CASNLRWGGGNEQFF. The CDR3, as DNA: TGTGCCAGCAATTTGAGGTGGGGAGGGGGCAATGAGCAGTTCTTC.